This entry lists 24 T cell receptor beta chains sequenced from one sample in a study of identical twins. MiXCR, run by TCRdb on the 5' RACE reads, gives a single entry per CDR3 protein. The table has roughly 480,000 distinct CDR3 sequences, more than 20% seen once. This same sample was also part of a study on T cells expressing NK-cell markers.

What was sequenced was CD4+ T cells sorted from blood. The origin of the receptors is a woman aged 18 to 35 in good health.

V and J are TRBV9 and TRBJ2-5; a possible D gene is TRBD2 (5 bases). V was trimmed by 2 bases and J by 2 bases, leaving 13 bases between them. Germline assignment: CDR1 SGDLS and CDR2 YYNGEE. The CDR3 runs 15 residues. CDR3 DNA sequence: TGTGCCAGCAGCGTCCGGGGAAGCGCTCAAGAGACCCAGTACTTC. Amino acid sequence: CASSVRGSAQETQYF.

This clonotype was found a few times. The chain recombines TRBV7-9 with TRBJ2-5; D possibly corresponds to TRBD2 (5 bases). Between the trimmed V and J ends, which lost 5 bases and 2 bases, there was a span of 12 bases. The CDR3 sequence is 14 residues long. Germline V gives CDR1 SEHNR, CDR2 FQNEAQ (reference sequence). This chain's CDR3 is CASSLSGFQETQYF. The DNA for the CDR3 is TGTGCCAGCAGCCTCAGCGGTTTTCAAGAGACCCAGTACTTC.

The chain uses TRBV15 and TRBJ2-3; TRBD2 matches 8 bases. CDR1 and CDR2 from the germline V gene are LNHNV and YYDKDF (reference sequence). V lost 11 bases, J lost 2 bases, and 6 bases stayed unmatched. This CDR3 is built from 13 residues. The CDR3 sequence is CASAGDPTDTQYF. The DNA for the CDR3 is TGTGCCTCAGCGGGGGACCCCACAGATACGCAGTATTTT.

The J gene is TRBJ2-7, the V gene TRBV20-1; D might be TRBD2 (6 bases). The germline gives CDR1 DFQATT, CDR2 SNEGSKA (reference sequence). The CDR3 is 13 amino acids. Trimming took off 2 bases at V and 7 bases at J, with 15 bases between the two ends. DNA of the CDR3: TGCAGTGCTAGACCACACGGGGAGGTGGAGCAGTACTTC. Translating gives CSARPHGEVEQYF.

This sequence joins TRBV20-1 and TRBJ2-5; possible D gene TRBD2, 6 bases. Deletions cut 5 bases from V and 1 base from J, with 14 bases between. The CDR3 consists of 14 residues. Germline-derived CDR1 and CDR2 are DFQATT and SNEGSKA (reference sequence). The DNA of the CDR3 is TGCAGTGCTGGGGCCCGGGGGATCCAAGAGACCCAGTACTTC. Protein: CSAGARGIQETQYF.

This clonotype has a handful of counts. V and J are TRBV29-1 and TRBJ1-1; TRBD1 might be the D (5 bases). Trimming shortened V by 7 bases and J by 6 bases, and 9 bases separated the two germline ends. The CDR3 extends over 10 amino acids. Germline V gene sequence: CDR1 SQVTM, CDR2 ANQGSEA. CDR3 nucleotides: TGCAGCGGCGGGACCGCTGAAGCTTTCTTT. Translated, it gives CSGGTAEAFF.

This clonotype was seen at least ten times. CDR3 sequence (DNA): TGTGCCAGCAGTCATCCTCCCCATAAACATGAGCAGTTCTTC. Translating it yields CASSHPPHKHEQFF. The chain uses TRBV7-2 and TRBJ2-1; no definite D call. V dropped 6 bases and J dropped 8 bases, with 17 bases sitting between them. The CDR3 contains 14 residues. The germline CDR1 and CDR2 sequences are SGHTA and FQGNSA.

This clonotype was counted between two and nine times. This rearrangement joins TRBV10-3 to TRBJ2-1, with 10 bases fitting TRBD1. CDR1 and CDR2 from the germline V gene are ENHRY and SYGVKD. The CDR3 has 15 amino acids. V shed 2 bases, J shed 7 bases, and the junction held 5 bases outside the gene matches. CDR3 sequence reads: CAISERQGAGNEQFF. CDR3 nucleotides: TGTGCCATCAGTGAGCGACAGGGGGCAGGGAATGAGCAGTTCTTC.

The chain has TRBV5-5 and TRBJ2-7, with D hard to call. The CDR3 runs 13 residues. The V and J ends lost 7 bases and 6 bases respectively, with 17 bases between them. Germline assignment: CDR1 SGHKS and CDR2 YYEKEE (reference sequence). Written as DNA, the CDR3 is TGTGCCAGCGGCTCTGGACCCCTCTGCGAGCAGTACTTC. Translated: CASGSGPLCEQYF.

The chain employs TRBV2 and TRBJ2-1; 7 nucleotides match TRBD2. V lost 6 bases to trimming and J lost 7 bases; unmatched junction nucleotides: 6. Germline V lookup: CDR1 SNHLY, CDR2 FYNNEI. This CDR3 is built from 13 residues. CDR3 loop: CASRIREGNEQFF. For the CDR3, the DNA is TGTGCCAGCAGAATCAGGGAGGGAAATGAGCAGTTCTTC.

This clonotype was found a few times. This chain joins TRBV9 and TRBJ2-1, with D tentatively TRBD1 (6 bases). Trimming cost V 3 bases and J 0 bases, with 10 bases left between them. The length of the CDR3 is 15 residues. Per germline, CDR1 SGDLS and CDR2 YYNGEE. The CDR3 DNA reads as TGTGCCAGCAGCGCCCAGGACAGCTCCTACAATGAGCAGTTCTTC. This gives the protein CASSAQDSSYNEQFF. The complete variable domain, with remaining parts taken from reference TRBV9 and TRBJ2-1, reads DSGVTQTPKHLITATGQRVTLRCSPRSGDLSVYWYQQSLDQGLQFLIQYYNGEERAKGNILERFSAQQFPDLHSELNLSSLELGDSALYFCASSAQDSSYNEQFFGPGTRLTVL.

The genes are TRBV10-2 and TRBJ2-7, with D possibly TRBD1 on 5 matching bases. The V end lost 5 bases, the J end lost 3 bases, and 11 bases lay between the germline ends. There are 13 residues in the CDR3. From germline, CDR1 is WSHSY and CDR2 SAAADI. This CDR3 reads CASSPTVNYEQYF. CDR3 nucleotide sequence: TGCGCCAGCAGTCCGACAGTAAACTACGAGCAGTACTTC.

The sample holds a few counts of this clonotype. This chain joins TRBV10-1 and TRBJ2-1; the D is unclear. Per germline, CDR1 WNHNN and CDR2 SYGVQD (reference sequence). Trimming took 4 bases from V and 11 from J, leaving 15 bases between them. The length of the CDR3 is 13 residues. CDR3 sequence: CASSGAPGLQQFF. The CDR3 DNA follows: TGCGCCAGCAGTGGAGCCCCCGGGCTCCAGCAGTTCTTC.

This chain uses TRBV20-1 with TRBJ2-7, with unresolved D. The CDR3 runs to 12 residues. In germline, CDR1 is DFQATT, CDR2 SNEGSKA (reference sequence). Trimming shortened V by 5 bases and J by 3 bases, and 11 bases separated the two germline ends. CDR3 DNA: TGCAGTGCTTCGGCGTGGAGCTACGAGCAGTACTTC. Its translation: CSASAWSYEQYF.

CDR3 in amino acids: CSARGWADTQYF. In DNA, the CDR3 is TGCAGTGCCAGGGGCTGGGCAGATACGCAGTATTTT. This chain joins TRBV20-1 and TRBJ2-3; tentative D call: TRBD1 (6 bases). Germline assignment: CDR1 DFQATT and CDR2 SNEGSKA (reference sequence). The CDR3 extends over 12 amino acids. V dropped 6 bases and J dropped 4 bases, with 11 bases sitting between them.

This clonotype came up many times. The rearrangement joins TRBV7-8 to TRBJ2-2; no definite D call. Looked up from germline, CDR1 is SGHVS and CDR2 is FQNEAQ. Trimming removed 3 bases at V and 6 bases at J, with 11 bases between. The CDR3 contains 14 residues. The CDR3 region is CASSFELGAGELFF. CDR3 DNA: TGTGCCAGCAGCTTCGAGCTCGGCGCCGGGGAGCTGTTTTTT.

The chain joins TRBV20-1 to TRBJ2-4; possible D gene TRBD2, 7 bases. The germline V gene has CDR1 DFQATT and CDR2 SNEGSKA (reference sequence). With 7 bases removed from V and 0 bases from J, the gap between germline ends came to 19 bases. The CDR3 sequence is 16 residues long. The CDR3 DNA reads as TGCAGTGGGTTATCGGGGGGCTCCATAGCCAAAAACATTCAGTACTTC. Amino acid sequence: CSGLSGGSIAKNIQYF.

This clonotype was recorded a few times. The CDR3 sequence is CASRGPGNSPLHF. The DNA for the CDR3 is TGTGCCAGCAGGGGACCGGGGAATTCACCCCTCCACTTT. The rearrangement joins TRBV12-3 or TRBV12-4 to TRBJ1-6; TRBD1 might be the D (5 bases). This CDR3 region has 13 residues. V lost 6 bases, J lost 7 bases, and 10 bases lay in between.

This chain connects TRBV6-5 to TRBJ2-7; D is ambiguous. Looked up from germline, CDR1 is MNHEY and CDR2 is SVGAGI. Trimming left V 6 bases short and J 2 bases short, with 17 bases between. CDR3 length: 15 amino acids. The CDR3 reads CASRYHISSTYEQYF. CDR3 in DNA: TGTGCCAGCAGGTATCACATCTCCTCCACCTACGAGCAGTACTTC.

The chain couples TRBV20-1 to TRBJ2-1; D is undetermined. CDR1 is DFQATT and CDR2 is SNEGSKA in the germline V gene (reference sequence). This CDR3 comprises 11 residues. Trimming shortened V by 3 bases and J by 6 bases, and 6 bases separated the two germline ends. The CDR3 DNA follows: TGCAGTGCTAGGAGGAGCAATGAGCAGTTCTTC. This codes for CSARRSNEQFF.

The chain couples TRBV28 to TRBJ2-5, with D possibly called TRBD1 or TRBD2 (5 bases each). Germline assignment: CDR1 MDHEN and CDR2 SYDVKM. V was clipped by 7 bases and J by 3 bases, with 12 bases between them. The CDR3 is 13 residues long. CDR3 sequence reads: CASISREKETQYF. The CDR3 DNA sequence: TGTGCCAGCATTTCCAGGGAGAAAGAGACCCAGTACTTC.

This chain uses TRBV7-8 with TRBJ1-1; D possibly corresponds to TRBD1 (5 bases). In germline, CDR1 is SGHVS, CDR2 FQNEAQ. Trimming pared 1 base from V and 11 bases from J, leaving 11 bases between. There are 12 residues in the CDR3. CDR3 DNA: TGTGCCAGCAGCTTAGACAGGTTTTTCGCTTTCTTT. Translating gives CASSLDRFFAFF.

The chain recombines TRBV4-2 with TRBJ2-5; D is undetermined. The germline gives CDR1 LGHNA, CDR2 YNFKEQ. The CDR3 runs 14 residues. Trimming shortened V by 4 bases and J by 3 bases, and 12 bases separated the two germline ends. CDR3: CASSRADGEETQYF. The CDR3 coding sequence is TGTGCCAGCAGCCGGGCCGACGGTGAAGAGACCCAGTACTTC.

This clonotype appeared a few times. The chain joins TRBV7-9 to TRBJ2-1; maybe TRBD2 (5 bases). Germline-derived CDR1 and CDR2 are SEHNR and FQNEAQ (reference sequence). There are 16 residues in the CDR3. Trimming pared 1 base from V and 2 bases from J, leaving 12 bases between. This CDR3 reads CASSLVAGLAYNEQFF. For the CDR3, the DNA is TGTGCCAGCAGCTTAGTCGCGGGCCTAGCCTACAATGAGCAGTTCTTC.